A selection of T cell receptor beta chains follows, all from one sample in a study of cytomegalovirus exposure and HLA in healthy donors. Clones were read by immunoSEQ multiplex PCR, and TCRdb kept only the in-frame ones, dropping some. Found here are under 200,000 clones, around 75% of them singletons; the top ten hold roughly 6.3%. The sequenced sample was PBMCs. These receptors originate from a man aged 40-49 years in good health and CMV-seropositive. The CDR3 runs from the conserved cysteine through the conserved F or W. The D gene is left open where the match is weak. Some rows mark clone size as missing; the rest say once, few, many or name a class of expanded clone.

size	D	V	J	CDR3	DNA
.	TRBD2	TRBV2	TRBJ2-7	CASSSGRTYEQYF	TGTGCCAGCTCTAGCGGGCGAACCTACGAGCAGTACTTC
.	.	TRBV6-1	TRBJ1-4	CASIRGTNEKLFF	TGTGCCAGCATACGGGGAACTAATGAAAAACTGTTTTTT
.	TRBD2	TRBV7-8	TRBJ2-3	CASSLSGGLSTDTQYF	TGTGCCAGCAGCCTAAGCGGGGGACTCTCCACAGATACGCAGTATTTT
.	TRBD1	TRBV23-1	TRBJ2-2	CASSQFRDRGVAGELFF	TGCGCCAGCAGTCAATTTAGGGACAGGGGGGTCGCCGGGGAGCTGTTTTTT
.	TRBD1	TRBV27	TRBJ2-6	CASRDRPTGIAPGANVLTF	TGTGCCAGCAGGGACCGACCGACAGGGATCGCCCCTGGGGCCAACGTCCTGACTTTC
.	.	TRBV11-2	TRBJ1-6	CASSLVAASSYNSPLHF	TGTGCCAGCAGCTTAGTCGCCGCTAGCTCCTATAATTCACCCCTCCACTTT
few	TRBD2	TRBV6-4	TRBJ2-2	CASSDEAGGGTGELFF	TGTGCCAGCAGTGACGAGGCGGGGGGCGGCACCGGGGAGCTGTTTTTT
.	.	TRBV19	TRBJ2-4	CASSIKSPGGNIQYF	TGTGCCAGTAGTATTAAGTCTCCCGGAGGAAACATTCAGTACTTC
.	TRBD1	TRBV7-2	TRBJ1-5	CASSSRRGQSNQPQHF	TGTGCCAGCAGCTCAAGGAGGGGACAGAGCAATCAGCCCCAGCATTTT
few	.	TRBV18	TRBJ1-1	CASSKLQGGTEAFF	TGTGCCAGCTCAAAATTACAGGGCGGAACTGAAGCTTTCTTT
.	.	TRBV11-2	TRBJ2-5	CASSLVAALAHQTQYF	TGTGCCAGCAGCTTAGTCGCAGCGCTGGCCCACCAGACCCAGTACTTC
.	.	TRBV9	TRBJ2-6	CASVGGSLGANVLTF	TGTGCCAGCGTGGGAGGTTCGCTTGGGGCCAACGTCCTGACTTTC
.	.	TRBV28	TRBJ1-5	CASTPWTVNSNQPQHF	TGTGCCAGCACCCCCTGGACAGTGAATAGCAATCAGCCCCAGCATTTT
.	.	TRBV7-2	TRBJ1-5	CASSTDSGNQPQHF	TGTGCCAGCAGCACGGACAGTGGCAATCAGCCCCAGCATTTT
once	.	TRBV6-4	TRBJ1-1	CASSEGGSTEAFF	TGTGCCAGCAGTGAAGGAGGGAGCACTGAAGCTTTCTTT
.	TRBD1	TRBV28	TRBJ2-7	CASSPTGTRSYEQYF	TGTGCCAGCAGCCCGACAGGGACGAGATCCTACGAGCAGTACTTC
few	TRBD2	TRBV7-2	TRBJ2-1	CASSQSGGHYNEQFF	TGTGCCAGCAGTCAGAGCGGGGGTCACTACAATGAGCAGTTCTTC
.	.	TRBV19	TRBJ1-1	CASSILLGNTEAFF	TGTGCCAGTAGTATACTGCTAGGGAACACTGAAGCTTTCTTT
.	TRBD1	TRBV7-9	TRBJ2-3	CASSFLDRVSTDTQYF	TGTGCCAGCAGCTTTCTAGACAGGGTCAGCACAGATACGCAGTATTTT
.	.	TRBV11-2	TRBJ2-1	CASSFGRSSYNEQFF	TGTGCCAGCAGCTTCGGAAGGAGCTCCTACAATGAGCAGTTCTTC
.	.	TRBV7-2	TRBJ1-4	CASSPAFRTTNEKLFF	TGTGCCAGCAGCCCTGCTTTCAGGACAACTAATGAAAAACTGTTTTTT
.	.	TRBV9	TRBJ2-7	CASSVGQLTYEQYF	TGTGCCAGCAGCGTAGGACAGCTGACCTACGAGCAGTACTTC
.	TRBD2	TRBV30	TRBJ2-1	CAWSGLAGPDEQFF	TGTGCCTGGAGTGGCCTAGCGGGGCCCGATGAGCAGTTCTTC
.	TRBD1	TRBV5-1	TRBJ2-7	CASSLASQGVYEQYF	TGCGCCAGCAGCTTGGCCTCCCAGGGGGTATACGAGCAGTACTTC
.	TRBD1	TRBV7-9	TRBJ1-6	CASSPTARTGVNSPLHF	TGTGCCAGCAGCCCCACGGCCCGGACAGGGGTTAATTCACCCCTCCACTTT
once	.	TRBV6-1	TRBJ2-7	CASSEKGGWGEQYF	TGTGCCAGCAGTGAAAAGGGGGGGTGGGGGGAGCAGTACTTC
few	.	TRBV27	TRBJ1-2	CASSFGQNAGYTF	TGTGCCAGCAGTTTTGGTCAGAATGCTGGCTACACCTTC
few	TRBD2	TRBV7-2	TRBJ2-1	CASSLRGTRTRQRNEQFF	TGTGCCAGCAGCCTTAGAGGTACTAGGACTAGGCAGAGGAATGAGCAGTTCTTC
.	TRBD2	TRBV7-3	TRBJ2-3	CASQSRAGGDTQYF	TGTGCCAGCCAGTCCCGGGCGGGAGGGGATACGCAGTATTTT
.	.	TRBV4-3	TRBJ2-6	CASSQVRFSGANVPTF	TGCGCCAGCAGCCAAGTTAGGTTCTCTGGGGCCAACGTCCCGACTTTC
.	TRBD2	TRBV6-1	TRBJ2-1	CASTPGRGYYNEQFF	TGTGCCAGCACCCCGGGGCGGGGGTACTACAATGAGCAGTTCTTC
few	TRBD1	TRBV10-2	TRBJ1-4	CASSEPGTGGDKLFF	TGCGCCAGCAGTGAGCCTGGGACAGGGGGAGATAAACTGTTTTTT
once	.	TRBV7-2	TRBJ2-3	CASRRTGSIDTQYF	TGTGCCAGCAGACGTACAGGGTCTATAGATACGCAGTATTTT
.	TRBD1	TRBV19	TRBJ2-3	CANLRTGPTQTSTDTQYF	TGTGCCAACCTGCGGACAGGCCCCACCCAAACCAGCACAGATACGCAGTATTTT
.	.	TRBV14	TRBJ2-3	CASSLRGGSRTDTQYF	TGTGCCAGCAGCCTAAGGGGGGGGTCTCGCACAGATACGCAGTATTTT
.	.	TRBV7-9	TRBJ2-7	CASSLLSGYEQYF	TGTGCCAGCAGCTTATTATCGGGCTACGAGCAGTACTTC
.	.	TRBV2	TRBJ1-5	CASPGQINQPQHF	TGTGCCAGTCCCGGACAGATTAATCAGCCCCAGCATTTT
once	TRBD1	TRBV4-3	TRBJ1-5	CASSQDGGTVNQPQHF	TGCGCCAGCAGCCAAGATGGGGGGACAGTCAATCAGCCCCAGCATTTT
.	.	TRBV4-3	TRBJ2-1	CASSQALQGFGQQGEQFF	TGCGCCAGCAGCCAAGCTTTACAGGGTTTCGGGCAGCAAGGTGAGCAGTTCTTC